This T cell receptor beta chain emerged from a study of beta chain features in type 1 diabetes. Isolated RNA was reverse transcribed in full, so expressed TCRB transcripts were sequenced. Measured with immunoSEQ multiplex PCR; TCRdb has only the in-frame clones, and not every one. The table records 360,000 or so clones, less than 20% of them present only once. Sorted populations all had greater than 95% purity. The CDR3 is 15 residues long. Germline values: CDR1 SGHRS, CDR2 YFSETQ. Trimming at V came to 4 bases and at J to 7 bases, leaving 4 bases not matched to a gene. This clone was detected only a few times. No antigen is known for it. Study-level results: Researchers report that Type 1 diabetes patients had moderately but significantly shorter TCRB CDR3s across all four CD4+ subsets.

This clonotype originated in a woman aged 18-29 years in good health. The gene calls are TRBV5-1 and TRBJ2-1; TRBD2 matches at 14 bases. The specimen sequenced was naive CD4+ T cells from blood. The CDR3 bases are TGCGCCAGCAGCACCGGGACTAGCGGGAGTAATGAGCAGTTCTTC. Protein sequence: CASSTGTSGSNEQFF.